This entry lists 27 T cell receptor beta chains sequenced from one sample in a study of cytomegalovirus exposure and HLA in healthy donors. With 60 Vbeta and 13 Jbeta primers, the PCR was carried out. Using immunoSEQ multiplex PCR, the repertoire was profiled, and TCRdb retains in-frame clones only, with some absent. The table has more than 70,000 clones, over 60% seen once. Sequencing was done on a sample of PBMCs. The receptors stem from a man aged 25 to 45 in good health and CMV-seropositive.

This chain joins TRBV2 and TRBJ1-1; possibly TRBD1 for D (6 bases). The germline V gene encodes CDR1 SNHLY and CDR2 FYNNEI. The germline V and J ends were trimmed by 8 bases and 5 bases, with 21 bases remaining between them. The CDR3 runs to 15 residues. CDR3 DNA: TGTGCCAGCGCGCGGGGGCGCAGGTTTTTAACTGAAGCTTTCTTT. It translates to CASARGRRFLTEAFF.

In its sample, this clone was seen once. This sequence joins TRBV4-2 and TRBJ2-7, with 13 bases lining up with TRBD2. The CDR3 sequence is 18 residues long. The trim removed 1 base at V and 7 bases at J, leaving 13 bases unmatched. The germline V gene encodes CDR1 LGHNA and CDR2 YNFKEQ. The CDR3 region is CASSQALTTSGRAGEQYF. The CDR3 DNA is TGTGCCAGCAGCCAAGCCCTCACTACTAGCGGGAGGGCCGGGGAGCAGTACTTC.

For this clone: Within the sample, other DNA sequences also encode this same CDR3. This chain joins TRBV7-2 and TRBJ2-3; 7 bases line up with TRBD2. V shed 0 bases and J 3 bases; nucleotides not matched to a gene: 0. The CDR3 has 14 amino acids. Germline assignment: CDR1 SGHTA and CDR2 FQGNSA. The CDR3 DNA sequence: TGTGCCAGCAGCTTAGCGGGAGGGACAGATACGCAGTATTTT. The encoded protein is CASSLAGGTDTQYF.

By sample share, this clone is medium-sized. The chain combines TRBV5-1 with TRBJ1-3; D is uncertain. The CDR3 sequence is 14 residues long. Germline V lookup: CDR1 SGHRS, CDR2 YFSETQ. Trimming stripped 0 bases from V and 4 bases from J, with 8 bases between. The CDR3 is CASSLDSFGNTIYF. The DNA of the CDR3 is TGCGCCAGCAGCTTGGACAGTTTCGGAAACACCATATATTTT.

This rearrangement joins TRBV5-6 to TRBJ2-2; D possibly corresponds to TRBD1 (5 bases). Trimming shortened V by 4 bases and J by 7 bases, and 23 bases separated the two germline ends. Germline CDR1 is SGHDT and CDR2 is YYEEEE. The CDR3 loop spans 17 amino acids. Here the CDR3 reads CASSGATKFSTDGELFF. The CDR3 region has the DNA TGTGCCAGCAGCGGGGCAACAAAGTTTTCCACCGACGGGGAGCTGTTTTTT.

The V and J genes are TRBV6-6 and TRBJ1-2; the match to TRBD1 covers 8 bases. This CDR3 contains 16 residues. V was clipped by 0 bases and J by 5 bases; unmatched bases: 8. Germline CDR1 MNHNY, CDR2 SVGAGI (reference sequence). The DNA for the CDR3 is TGTGCCAGCAGTTACTCCCCCCAGGGGGCGCAATATGGCTACACCTTC. This translates into CASSYSPQGAQYGYTF.

The gene calls are TRBV6-9 and TRBJ2-7; possibly TRBD2 for D (5 bases). This CDR3 spans 19 amino acids. Per the germline V gene, CDR1 is MNHGY and CDR2 is SVAAGI. V lost 0 bases to trimming and J lost 3 bases, with 24 bases between them. The CDR3 sequence is CASSYSQEGLSFGNYEQYF. The DNA for the CDR3 is TGTGCCAGCAGTTATTCGCAAGAGGGCCTCTCCTTTGGAAACTACGAGCAGTACTTC.

This clone has just a few counts. The rearrangement links TRBV7-3 to TRBJ2-3; TRBD2 agrees at 7 bases. Germline trimming cut 5 bases from V and 2 bases from J; bases unmatched to any gene: 7. CDR1 SGHTA and CDR2 FQGTGA come from the germline V gene. This CDR3 contains 15 residues. Here the CDR3 DNA reads TGTGCCAGCAGCCCGGGGGGAGGGCCCACAGATACGCAGTATTTT. Its translation: CASSPGGGPTDTQYF.

The V and J genes are TRBV2 and TRBJ1-2; tentative D call: TRBD1 (6 bases). Germline CDR1 reads SNHLY; CDR2 reads FYNNEI. The CDR3 totals 14 residues. V lost 2 bases, J lost 0 bases, and 7 bases lay in between. CDR3 residues: CASSERDTNYGYTF. CDR3 DNA: TGTGCCAGCAGTGAACGGGACACTAACTATGGCTACACCTTC.

The V gene is TRBV6-1, the J gene TRBJ2-7, with 8 bases that match TRBD1. After removal of 4 bases from V and 2 bases from J, the junction contained 10 bases not matched to a gene. The CDR3 has 16 residues. Germline assignment: CDR1 MNHNS and CDR2 SASEGT. Here the CDR3 DNA reads TGTGCCAGCAGTGCCCCTTGGACAGGGCCTGCCTACGAGCAGTACGTC. This encodes CASSAPWTGPAYEQYV.

The J gene is TRBJ2-5, the V gene TRBV29-1; tentatively, D is TRBD2 (5 bases). The CDR3 extends over 15 amino acids. Trimming stripped 6 bases from V and 4 bases from J, with 21 bases between. The germline gives CDR1 SQVTM, CDR2 ANQGSEA. In nucleotides, the CDR3 is TGCAGCGTCGGGCCAGTACTAGGTTTGTTAGAGACCCAGTACTTC. This translates into CSVGPVLGLLETQYF. Together with reference TRBV29-1 and TRBJ2-5, the CDR3 gives the full variable domain: SAVISQKPSRDICQRGTSLTIQCQVDSQVTMMFWYRQQPGQSLTLIATANQGSEATYESGFVIDKFPISRPNLTFSTLTVSNMSPEDSSIYLCSVGPVLGLLETQYFGPGTRLLVL.

V usage is TRBV5-1 and J usage is TRBJ2-7, with TRBD2 matching over 9 bases. Trimming at V came to 4 bases and at J to 4 bases, leaving 9 bases not matched to a gene. The CDR3 has 15 amino acids. Germline CDR1 reads SGHRS; CDR2 reads YFSETQ. The CDR3 loop reads CASSRAGGPQYEQYF. The CDR3 nucleotides read TGCGCCAGCAGCAGAGCGGGAGGACCACAGTACGAGCAGTACTTC. The entire variable domain, with the rest obtained from reference TRBV5-1 and TRBJ2-7, is as follows: KAGVTQTPRYLIKTRGQQVTLSCSPISGHRSVSWYQQTPGQGLQFLFEYFSETQRNKGNFPGRFSGRQFSNSRSEMNVSTLELGDSALYLCASSRAGGPQYEQYFGPGTRLTVT.

This chain connects TRBV28 to TRBJ1-2; the match to TRBD1 covers 8 bases. J lost 7 bases, V lost 1 base, and 8 bases had no gene match. The CDR3 is 15 amino acids. Germline values: CDR1 MDHEN, CDR2 SYDVKM. The CDR3 nucleotides are TGTGCCAGCAGTTTATCCACCGGGACAGGAGTTGGCTACACCTTC. It yields the protein CASSLSTGTGVGYTF.

The V call is TRBV11-2, the J call TRBJ2-5, with a possible D match to TRBD1 (7 bases). The CDR3 extends over 13 amino acids. The germline V gene has CDR1 SGHAT and CDR2 FQNNGV. The V end lost 7 bases, the J end lost 3 bases, and 12 bases lay between the germline ends. In DNA form, the CDR3 reads TGTGCCAGCAATCAGGGGGGCGAAGAGACCCAGTACTTC. It translates to CASNQGGEETQYF.

The rearrangement joins TRBV28 to TRBJ1-5; maybe TRBD1 (5 bases). CDR3 length equals 15 residues. Germline CDR1 is MDHEN and CDR2 is SYDVKM. V lost 10 bases, J lost 0 bases, and 16 bases lay in between. Here the CDR3 DNA reads TGTGCCACCTATCGTGGGGCATATAGCAATCAGCCCCAGCATTTT. Translating gives CATYRGAYSNQPQHF.

The chain is built from TRBV9 and TRBJ1-2; D ambiguous. Trimming removed 0 bases from V and 2 bases from J, with 8 bases in between. The germline V gene encodes CDR1 SGDLS and CDR2 YYNGEE. This CDR3 spans 14 amino acids. The CDR3 region is CASSVGPGNYGYTF. CDR3 nucleotides: TGTGCCAGCAGCGTAGGCCCCGGGAACTATGGCTACACCTTC.

The V and J genes are TRBV7-3 and TRBJ2-1, with 10 positions matching TRBD1. CDR1 and CDR2 (germline): SGHTA, FQGTGA. V shed 5 bases and J 7 bases; nucleotides not matched to a gene: 11. The CDR3 extends over 16 amino acids. The CDR3 reads CASSINRDRGTNEQFF. The DNA of the CDR3 is TGTGCCAGCAGCATTAACCGGGACAGGGGAACGAATGAGCAGTTCTTC.

The chain employs TRBV29-1 and TRBJ2-2; 10 bases are a match to TRBD1. Trimming took 6 bases from V and 1 from J; bases not matched to a gene: 11. In germline, CDR1 is SQVTM, CDR2 ANQGSEA. This CDR3 has 17 amino acids. The CDR3 spells CSVGALGQGWNTGELFF. DNA of the CDR3: TGCAGCGTCGGTGCCTTGGGACAGGGGTGGAACACCGGGGAGCTGTTTTTT.

The chain links TRBV9 to TRBJ2-1; TRBD2 aligns across 8 bases. V lost 0 bases and J lost 10; bases outside the gene matches: 9. Germline lookup yields CDR1 SGDLS and CDR2 YYNGEE. The CDR3 runs to 15 residues. The CDR3 protein is CASSVVAGPESEQFF. The CDR3 DNA is TGTGCCAGCAGCGTAGTAGCGGGGCCTGAATCGGAGCAGTTCTTC.

J is TRBJ1-1 and V is TRBV15, with a tentative D call TRBD1 (6 bases). The ends were cut back, 6 bases at V and 4 bases at J, with 15 bases in the middle. CDR1 and CDR2 (germline): LNHNV, YYDKDF (reference sequence). This CDR3 spans 14 amino acids. CDR3 sequence (DNA): TGTGCCACCAGTCCAGGGGCAGGGCCCACTGAAGCTTTCTTT. Amino acid sequence: CATSPGAGPTEAFF.

The genes are TRBV6-5 and TRBJ1-2; the D gene is possibly TRBD1 (5 bases). Trimming took 5 bases from V and 1 from J, leaving 11 bases between them. The CDR3 is 14 residues long. CDR1 is MNHEY and CDR2 is SVGAGI in the germline V gene. Written as DNA, the CDR3 is TGTGCCAGCAGTCGCCGGGGGGGTAACTATGGCTACACCTTC. Residues: CASSRRGGNYGYTF.

The rearrangement uses TRBV9 and TRBJ2-5; 7 positions match TRBD1. Germline V gene data show CDR1 as SGDLS and CDR2 as YYNGEE. V dropped 0 bases and J dropped 2; count of bases not matched to a gene: 4. This CDR3 is built from 15 residues. CDR3 loop: CASSVEGAIQETQYF. The DNA of the CDR3 is TGTGCCAGCAGCGTAGAGGGGGCGATTCAAGAGACCCAGTACTTC.

The rearrangement uses TRBV5-1 and TRBJ1-2; D gene uncertain. There are 13 residues in the CDR3. Trimming removed 0 bases from V and 2 bases from J, with 5 bases in between. Germline V CDR1 and CDR2: SGHRS, YFSETQ. In nucleotides, the CDR3 is TGCGCCAGCAGCTTGGGGCAGAACTATGGCTACACCTTC. Protein sequence: CASSLGQNYGYTF.

This clone was seen a single time. The chain joins TRBV29-1 to TRBJ2-3, with D possibly matching TRBD2 (7 bases). Germline loops: CDR1 SQVTM, CDR2 ANQGSEA. The CDR3 runs to 16 residues. V lost 0 bases to trimming and J lost 2 bases, with 15 bases between them. DNA of the CDR3: TGCAGCGTTGAAGATGGGAGGGGGGCATTCACAGATACGCAGTATTTT. It specifies CSVEDGRGAFTDTQYF.

The chain combines TRBV6-4 with TRBJ2-3; TRBD2 matches 16 bases. The CDR3 covers 15 residues. V lost 6 bases to trimming and J lost 6 bases; unmatched junction nucleotides: 3. Germline V gene data show CDR1 as MRHNA and CDR2 as SNTAGT. The CDR3, as DNA: TGTGCCAGCAGGGGACTAGCGGGGGGGACGGATACGCAGTATTTT. It codes for CASRGLAGGTDTQYF.

The chain carries TRBV10-3 and TRBJ1-3; tentatively, D is TRBD1 (6 bases). The CDR3 runs to 16 residues. Trimming shortened V by 3 bases and J by 4 bases, and 16 bases separated the two germline ends. The V gene's germline CDR1 is ENHRY and CDR2 SYGVKD. The CDR3 coding sequence is TGTGCCATCAGTGACCCCCCTAGGGGGAAGGGAAACACCATATATTTT. The encoded protein is CAISDPPRGKGNTIYF.

This chain connects TRBV6-6 to TRBJ2-2, with 8 bases matching TRBD2. The CDR3 totals 14 residues. With 8 bases clipped from V and 3 bases from J, the junction kept 5 bases outside the gene matches. Germline lookup yields CDR1 MNHNY and CDR2 SVGAGI (reference sequence). Here the CDR3 DNA reads TGTGCCAGCGGCCGGCGGGGGGACACCGGGGAGCTGTTTTTT. Protein product: CASGRRGDTGELFF.